This TCR beta chain appears in the sequencing data of a study of T cell responses to AZD1222 COVID-19 vaccine. As for this clone: Its antigen is still unknown.

Study-wide results and caveats: Across spike, vaccine-associated CD4 TCRs were found, dominant at 160-218 and 743-854. Females made up more of the donors, who were largely white British, and clonal diversity may have come out too low. Rises in breadth and depth of Spike-specific TCRs came after two AZD1222 doses. The repertoires were collected only after the peak T cell response.

Germline V lookup: CDR1 SNHLY, CDR2 FYNNEI. V lost 5 bases to trimming and J lost 5 bases, with 24 bases between them. CDR3 length: 17 residues. The repertoire was sequenced with immunoSEQ multiplex PCR; TCRdb's copy has only in-frame clones and lacks some. The data contain roughly 79,000 clones, roughly nine tenths of them singletons. This specimen was peripheral blood, taken on day 0 of MenACWY control vaccination. The receptor comes from an adult in good health. The rearrangement joins TRBV2 to TRBJ2-5; D is ambiguous. CDR3 coding DNA: TGTGCCAGCAGTCCCACGGGCCGTGCAAGTGGATGGGAGACCCAGTACTTC. It specifies CASSPTGRASGWETQYF.